Presented here are 8 T cell receptor beta chains from one specimen sequenced in a study of blood T cell repertoires in COVID-19. Only in-frame clones appear in the TCRdb table, and some are missing; sequencing was by immunoSEQ multiplex PCR. The sample includes nearly 400,000 clones, roughly 89% seen only once; the top ten take about 1.7%. Sequences were obtained from PBMCs or T cells enriched from blood (not recorded which). These receptors all come from a woman aged 25 to 39 who had recovered from COVID-19.

CDR3 residues: CASSPLGGGAAADTQYF. CDR3 sequence (DNA): TGTGCCAGCTCACCATTGGGCGGGGGGGCCGCGGCAGATACGCAGTATTTT. The chain is built from TRBV18 and TRBJ2-3, with TRBD2 matching 9 bases. The CDR3 loop spans 17 amino acids. Germline CDR1 is KGHSH and CDR2 is LQKENI. J gave up 4 bases and V 2 bases, and 10 bases lay outside the gene matches.

The rearrangement joins TRBV7-3 to TRBJ2-7; tentatively, D is TRBD1 (6 bases). Trimming left V 6 bases short and J 2 bases short, with 17 bases between. Germline assignment: CDR1 SGHTA and CDR2 FQGTGA. This CDR3 contains 15 residues. CDR3: CASRKGRDTTYEQYF. CDR3 nucleotides: TGTGCCAGCAGGAAGGGAAGGGACACCACCTACGAGCAGTACTTC.

The chain employs TRBV5-4 and TRBJ1-2; D gene uncertain. Between the trimmed V and J ends, which lost 0 bases and 5 bases, there was a span of 11 bases. The length of the CDR3 is 14 residues. The germline V gene encodes CDR1 SGHNT and CDR2 YYREEE (reference sequence). This CDR3 reads CASSLGQELYGYTF. CDR3 coding DNA: TGTGCCAGCAGCTTGGGACAAGAGCTATATGGCTACACCTTC.

V is TRBV19 and J is TRBJ1-1; perhaps TRBD1 as D (5 bases). The CDR3 has 11 residues. The germline V gene encodes CDR1 LNHDA and CDR2 SQIVND (reference sequence). Between the trimmed V and J ends, which lost 7 bases and 4 bases, there was a span of 7 bases. This CDR3 is CASMGGTEAFF. CDR3 bases: TGTGCCAGTATGGGGGGCACTGAAGCTTTCTTT.

The table lists this clone with many counts. V gene TRBV3-1 (or the pseudogene TRBV3-2) combines with J gene TRBJ2-1; 11 bases fit TRBD2. Germline V lookup: CDR1 LGHDT, CDR2 YNNKEL (reference sequence). Unmatched junction bases numbered 11, after V lost 8 bases and J lost 2 bases. The CDR3 spans 17 residues. CDR3 region: CASRCRLAGYTYNEQFF. The CDR3 DNA reads TGTGCCAGCCGTTGTAGACTAGCGGGGTATACCTACAATGAGCAGTTCTTC.

The V and J genes are TRBV7-9 and TRBJ2-5; 9 nucleotides agree with TRBD1. With V trimmed by 3 bases and J by 5 bases, 7 bases remained unmatched. CDR3 size: 15 residues. CDR1 is SEHNR and CDR2 is FQNEAQ in the germline V gene (reference sequence). The CDR3 DNA is TGTGCCAGCAGCTTGGCAACAGGGGGCGCGGAGACCCAGTACTTC. It specifies CASSLATGGAETQYF.

The chain has TRBV12-3 or TRBV12-4 and TRBJ2-3, with a possible D match to TRBD1 (7 bases). The CDR3 is made up of 12 amino acids. Trimming pared 5 bases from V and 6 bases from J, leaving 9 bases between. The CDR3 loop is CASSPGGDTQYF. The CDR3 DNA is TGTGCCAGCAGTCCAGGGGGGGATACGCAGTATTTT.

This clone was seen once. V usage is TRBV5-1 and J usage is TRBJ1-6, with D possibly matching TRBD1 (6 bases). This CDR3 has 14 residues. Germline V lookup: CDR1 SGHRS, CDR2 YFSETQ. Trimming took 4 bases from V and 11 from J, leaving 16 bases between them. CDR3 loop: CASSLDPDRPPLHF. CDR3 coding DNA: TGCGCCAGCAGCCTAGACCCAGACAGGCCACCCCTCCACTTT.